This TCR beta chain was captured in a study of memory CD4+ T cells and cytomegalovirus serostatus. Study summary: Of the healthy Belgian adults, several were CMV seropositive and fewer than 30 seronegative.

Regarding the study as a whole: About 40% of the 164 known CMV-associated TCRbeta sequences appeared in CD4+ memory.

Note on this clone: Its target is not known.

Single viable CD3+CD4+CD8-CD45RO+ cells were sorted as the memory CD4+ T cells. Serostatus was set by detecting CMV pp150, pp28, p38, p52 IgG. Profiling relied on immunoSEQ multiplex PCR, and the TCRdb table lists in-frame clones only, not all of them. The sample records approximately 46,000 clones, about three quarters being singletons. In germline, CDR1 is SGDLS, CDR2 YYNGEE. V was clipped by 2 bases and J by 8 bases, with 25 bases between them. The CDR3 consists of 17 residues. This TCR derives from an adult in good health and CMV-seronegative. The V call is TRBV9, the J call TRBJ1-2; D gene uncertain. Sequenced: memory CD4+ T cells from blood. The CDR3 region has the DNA TGTGCCAGCAGCGTTCTCGATTCCTATTCGGGCGCGGAGGGCTACACCTTC. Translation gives CASSVLDSYSGAEGYTF. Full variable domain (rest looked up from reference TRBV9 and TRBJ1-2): DSGVTQTPKHLITATGQRVTLRCSPRSGDLSVYWYQQSLDQGLQFLIQYYNGEERAKGNILERFSAQQFPDLHSELNLSSLELGDSALYFCASSVLDSYSGAEGYTFGSGTRLTVV.